Below are 5 T cell receptor beta chains sequenced from a single sample in a study of blood T cells in healthy people across ages. With a J-beta primer mix and a sample-barcoded 5' primer, a second PCR ran 7 to 11 cycles. TCRdb reanalysed the 5' RACE reads using MiXCR and keeps one entry per CDR3 protein. The repertoire holds about 780,000 distinct CDR3 sequences, with around 45% as singletons. The sample comprised blood. These receptors were collected from an elderly man in good health.

This sequence joins TRBV7-6 and TRBJ2-1; the match to TRBD2 covers 7 bases. The ends lost 5 bases at V and 3 bases at J; junction bases unmatched: 7. The CDR3 length is 15 residues. Germline assignment: CDR1 SGHVS and CDR2 FNYEAQ. CDR3 DNA sequence: TGTGCCAGCAGCCACAGCGGGGAGCGCTACAATGAGCAGTTCTTC. This encodes CASSHSGERYNEQFF.

J is TRBJ2-7 and V is TRBV5-1; D is possibly TRBD1 (6 bases). The length of the CDR3 is 14 residues. Trimming cost V 4 bases and J 6 bases, with 17 bases left between them. Germline loops: CDR1 SGHRS, CDR2 YFSETQ. CDR3 sequence reads: CASSPIQGPGEQYF. The CDR3, as DNA: TGCGCCAGCAGCCCTATACAGGGTCCAGGCGAGCAGTACTTC.

This clonotype was recorded many times. The chain carries TRBV7-3 and TRBJ2-5, with D perhaps matching TRBD1 (6 bases). In germline, CDR1 is SGHTA, CDR2 FQGTGA. V lost 6 bases and J 0 bases, leaving 8 bases between the germline ends. This CDR3 is 13 amino acids long. CDR3 coding DNA: TGTGCCAGCAGTACAGGGAACCAAGAGACCCAGTACTTC. As protein: CASSTGNQETQYF.

The rearrangement joins TRBV6-1 to TRBJ2-1, with unresolved D. TRBJ2-7 matches the DNA end more closely, so the J call is doubtful. Per germline, CDR1 MNHNS and CDR2 SASEGT. There are 14 residues in the CDR3. CDR3 sequence reads: CASTGSTTYNVQYF. CDR3 bases: TGTGCCAGCACGGGCAGCACAACCTACAATGTGCAGTACTTC.

This sequence joins TRBV2 and TRBJ1-2, with a possible D match to TRBD1 (5 bases). V lost 9 bases and J 10 bases, leaving 21 bases between the germline ends. Germline assignment: CDR1 SNHLY and CDR2 FYNNEI. There are 13 residues in the CDR3. The CDR3 sequence is CASLFLREVDYTF. The CDR3 DNA reads TGTGCCAGTTTATTTCTCAGGGAGGTAGACTACACCTTC.